This T cell receptor beta chain was profiled in a study of blood T cell repertoires in COVID-19. Study in general: Researchers got acute and convalescent COVID-19 samples from the United States, Italy and Spain. Nucleic acid was either cDNA or gDNA, and it came from T cells, B-cell-depleted T cells, or PBMCs.

Germline CDR1 reads MNHEY; CDR2 reads SMNVEV (reference sequence). The CDR3 spans 16 residues. V lost 5 bases to trimming and J lost 4 bases, with 20 bases between them. Profiling relied on immunoSEQ multiplex PCR, and the TCRdb table lists in-frame clones only, not all of them. Of 350,000 to 450,000 clones listed, around 85% are singletons. The chain is built from TRBV27 and TRBJ1-2, with D perhaps matching TRBD1 (5 bases). The clonotype was recovered from a woman between 18 and 30 years old with acute or convalescent COVID-19. Specimen: peripheral blood. The CDR3 sequence: CASSVTGANVFYGYTF. Here the CDR3 DNA reads TGTGCCAGCAGTGTAACAGGTGCTAATGTGTTCTATGGCTACACCTTC.